This T cell receptor beta chain was captured in a study of shared T cell receptors in the human thymus. Here immunoSEQ multiplex PCR was the method, and the copy in TCRdb shows in-frame clones only, minus some. The sample contains about 710,000 clones, over 75% of which appear only once. The V gene end was trimmed by 2 bases and the J gene end by 3 bases; junction bases not matched to a gene: 11. Germline values: CDR1 MDHEN, CDR2 SYDVKM. The CDR3 contains 17 residues. These records were also assigned to another study, of human thymus T cells. That publication notes: The donor group consisted of healthy Finnish infants who were having corrective surgery for congenital heart defects. Both thymic and peripheral blood repertoires showed apparently biased V and J usage. Related research reported highly overlapping thymic repertoires among unrelated individuals.

The chain recombines TRBV28 with TRBJ2-7, with TRBD2 matching 9 bases. The sequence derives from a boy less than two years old with a congenital heart defect. The material sequenced was thymocytes. The CDR3 bases are TGTGCCAGCAGTTTAATCCAACTTAGCGGGAGTGACTACGAGCAGTACTTC. Its translation is CASSLIQLSGSDYEQYF.